The entry below describes one TCR beta chain. Its cognate antigen is unknown. This sample stems from a study of shared clonotypes between healthy human individuals. Study donors comprised healthy, HIV-negative adults devoid of recent acute infection or vaccination. Caucasian adults residing in Nashville, Tennessee made up all the donors. General study results and limits: Few donors restricted represented genetic and exposure-history diversity.

The authors ran the assay at deep level. Data came from immunoSEQ multiplex PCR; TCRdb stores just in-frame clones and leaves some out. The top ten clones hold 12% of a sample with about 520,000 clones, almost 80% of them seen once. V dropped 5 bases and J dropped 7 bases, with 15 bases sitting between them. The CDR3 loop spans 13 amino acids. CDR1 is SGHVS and CDR2 is FNYEAQ in the germline V gene. The TCR originated in a woman aged 40 to 55 in good health. Some clones in this sample may be carry-over from other donors' samples. V gene TRBV7-6 combines with J gene TRBJ2-7; the D is unclear. The sample taken for sequencing was PBMCs. CDR3 DNA: TGTGCCAGCAGCCAAGGTCCAGCCGGTGAGCAGTACTTC. Its translation is CASSQGPAGEQYF.